The rows below give T cell receptor beta chains drawn from one sample of a study of response to subunit inactivated influenza vaccine. In TCRdb, the RT-PCR reads were re-called with MiXCR into one record per CDR3 protein. Among 530,000 or so distinct CDR3 sequences listed, about an eighth were seen once. The sample here was PBMCs from blood, taken on the day of vaccination. These receptors originate from a man aged 45-60 years who received an inactivated influenza vaccine. Each CDR3 is given with its conserved first and last residue. The D gene is left open where the match is weak. Rows give clone size only sometimes, using once, few, many, or a class for an expanded clone.

clone_size d_call j_call v_call cdr3_aa cdr3_nt
. TRBD2 TRBJ2-3 TRBV6-5 CASSHRTSGSKDTQYF TGTGCCAGCAGTCACCGGACTAGCGGGAGTAAGGATACGCAGTATTTT
. . TRBJ2-7 TRBV6-6 CATSTGEADEQYF TGTGCCACCAGTACAGGGGAGGCCGACGAGCAGTACTTC
few TRBD1 TRBJ2-6 TRBV3-1 CASSQGTGGSGANVLTF TGTGCCAGCAGCCAAGGGACAGGGGGCTCTGGGGCCAACGTCCTGACTTTC
. TRBD1 TRBJ2-1 TRBV10-1 CASGTAMVAGQFF TGCGCCAGCGGGACAGCGATGGTTGCGGGGCAGTTCTTC
many . TRBJ2-3 TRBV24-1 CATSAGSGNTQYF TGTGCCACCAGTGCAGGATCGGGGAATACGCAGTATTTT
few TRBD1 TRBJ2-7 TRBV2 CASSEAMGQGHEQYF TGTGCCAGCAGTGAAGCTATGGGACAGGGCCACGAGCAGTACTTC
many TRBD2 TRBJ2-1 TRBV27 CASSHGLAGGYNEQFF TGTGCCAGCAGTCATGGACTAGCGGGGGGTTACAATGAGCAGTTCTTC
many . TRBJ2-1 TRBV28 CASSSLGGGTPYNEQFF TGTGCCAGCAGTTCTTTGGGAGGCGGGACCCCCTACAATGAGCAGTTCTTC
. TRBD2 TRBJ2-1 TRBV6-2/TRBV6-3 CASSLGSLGGGPGYNEQFF TGTGCCAGCAGTTTAGGATCCCTCGGCGGGGGACCGGGGTACAATGAGCAGTTCTTC
. . TRBJ1-4 TRBV5-1 CASSLSPGDEILFF TGCGCCAGCAGCCTCTCCCCAGGGGATGAAATACTGTTTTTT
. . TRBJ2-2 TRBV2 CASSEARVGSTGELFF TGTGCCAGCAGTGAAGCGCGTGTGGGCTCCACCGGGGAGCTGTTTTTT
. . TRBJ2-7 TRBV20-1 CSARSGQGVGEQYF TGCAGTGCTAGATCTGGGCAGGGAGTTGGGGAGCAGTACTTC
many . TRBJ2-2 TRBV3-1 CASSYGQVGRAGELFF TGTGCCAGCAGCTATGGACAGGTCGGGAGGGCCGGGGAGCTGTTTTTT
few TRBD1 TRBJ2-5 TRBV20-1 CSAPGTGGKETQYF TGCAGTGCTCCCGGGACAGGGGGGAAAGAGACCCAGTACTTC
few TRBD1 TRBJ1-5 TRBV20-1 CSARVSGQGNQPQHF TGCAGTGCTAGAGTGTCCGGACAGGGGAACCAGCCCCAGCATTTT
few . TRBJ2-3 TRBV6-1 CASKRGELADTQYF TGTGCCAGCAAAAGGGGGGAGCTGGCAGATACGCAGTATTTT
. . TRBJ2-7 TRBV19 CASMDSNSYEQYF TGTGCCAGTATGGACTCTAACTCCTACGAGCAGTACTTC
few . TRBJ2-7 TRBV20-1 CSALRTHSYEQYF TGCAGTGCCCTCCGGACTCACTCCTACGAGCAGTACTTC
many TRBD1 TRBJ1-1 TRBV12-3/TRBV12-4 CASRRDRENTEAFF TGTGCCAGCAGGCGGGACAGGGAGAACACTGAAGCTTTCTTT
. . TRBJ1-5 TRBV20-1 CSASDGVNQPQHF TGCAGTGCTTCCGACGGGGTCAATCAGCCCCAGCATTTT
few . TRBJ2-7 TRBV20-1 CSATEHEQYF TGCAGTGCAACGGAACACGAGCAGTACTTC
. . TRBJ2-7 TRBV7-9 CASKGESYEQYF TGTGCCAGCAAGGGGGAGTCCTACGAGCAGTACTTC
many . TRBJ2-7 TRBV6-2/TRBV6-3 CASSPPQDPGEQYF TGTGCCAGCAGCCCCCCCCAGGACCCAGGCGAGCAGTACTTC
. . TRBJ2-6 TRBV4-1 CASSQGSPNVLTF TGCGCCAGCAGCCAAGGTAGTCCCAACGTCCTGACTTTC
. . TRBJ2-2 TRBV7-9 CASSLAGTPNTGELFF TGTGCCAGCAGCTTAGCCGGGACGCCGAACACCGGGGAGCTGTTTTTT
many TRBD1 TRBJ1-1 TRBV28 CASRGQGVGMNTEAFF TGTGCCAGCAGGGGACAGGGGGTCGGCATGAACACTGAAGCTTTCTTT
many . TRBJ1-2 TRBV20-1 CSARQQQRKPTF TGCAGTGCTAGGCAACAGCAACGAAAGCCCACCTTC
few . TRBJ2-1 TRBV6-2/TRBV6-3 CASSTLREQFF TGTGCCAGCAGCACCCTGCGTGAGCAGTTCTTC
few . TRBJ2-3 TRBV4-1 CASSRPTGGARPGTQYF TGCGCCAGCAGCCGCCCCACCGGGGGAGCCCGGCCAGGTACGCAGTATTTT
. . TRBJ1-5 TRBV2 CASMRDTNQPQHF TGTGCCAGCATGCGGGACACCAATCAGCCCCAGCATTTT
. TRBD1 TRBJ2-1 TRBV20-1 CSARGRTGPSYNEQFF TGCAGTGCTAGAGGTCGGACAGGGCCCTCCTACAATGAGCAGTTCTTC
. . TRBJ2-4 TRBV5-1 CASSTGTTENIQYF TGCGCCAGCAGTACCGGGACAACGGAAAACATTCAGTACTTC